This T cell receptor beta chain was sequenced for a study of T cell repertoires in cytomegalovirus infection (dated by TCRdb to the late 2010s). About the full investigation: Donor HLA type was relevant to the analysis, because carriage of CMV infection together with the matching HLA type was indicated by public TCR beta signatures. General findings and caveats noted by the study authors: In both this cohort and an independent roughly 360-donor cohort, the cumulative frequency of public TCR beta family members distinguished carriers of CMV infection plus the relevant HLA type. The ex vivo response was dominated by HLA-C-restricted CMV-specific TCR beta clonotypes, and the single most frequent clonotype in two of eight donors was supplied by these HLA-C-restricted clonotypes.

The sample holds a few counts of this clonotype. Its antigen is still unknown. No base quality values were provided; no much bigger clone lies one nucleotide off. The CDR3 contains 16 residues, cysteine and phenylalanine counted. The entry retains the CDR3 DNA only, 48 bases that are in frame from base 1. The germline V gene yields SGHTA for CDR1 and FQGTGA for CDR2. Trimming accounts for 8 bases at V and 1 base at J, while the number of junction bases matched to no gene is 6. This sample was sequenced with an Illumina HiSeq 1500. TCRdb's own reprocessing of the public reads used fastp at Q25 and MiXCR and kept productive beta chains. Rows matching on CDR3 protein sequence are summarized as one entry with the most common DNA and genes. This sample holds fewer than 200,000 distinct CDR3 sequences; 13% to 15% were observed only once. Jointly, the top ten make up approximately 30% of the sample.

This receptor chain uses TRBV7-3 and TRBJ2-6, with TRBD1 matching 9 junction bases. This TCR was sampled from a human donor in good health (CMV status not recorded). Some clones in this sample may be carry-over from other donors' samples. Sequencing was done on a sample of PBMCs. The encoded CDR3 is CASSTGGISGANVLTF. The sequenced DNA is TGTGCCAGCTCCACAGGGGGCATATCTGGGGCCAACGTCCTGACTTTC.